What follows is one TCR beta chain and its context. The V gene's germline CDR1 is LGHDT and CDR2 YNNKEL (reference sequence). V was shortened by 5 bases and J by 4 bases, with 18 bases between the two germline ends. The CDR3 sequence is 15 residues long. The data were taken from a study of T-cell memory formation after mild COVID-19. Constant-segment primers and 5'RACE yielded cDNA libraries for TCR alpha and TCR beta, each carrying sample barcodes and UMIs. TCRdb itself ran the 5' RACE reads through MiXCR, one entry per CDR3 protein. The table lists hundreds of thousands of distinct CDR3 sequences, approximately 13% of them singletons.

The sample taken for sequencing was PBMCs or a T cell subset sorted from them (not recorded which). The receptor comes from a man aged 18 to 29 who had mild COVID-19 (a few samples of this study predate the infection). Cell type and time point are not known. The genes are TRBV3-1 and TRBJ2-7; D might be TRBD2 (6 bases). The CDR3 region is CASSDPRLGLYEQYF. The CDR3 bases are TGTGCCAGCAGCGACCCCCGACTAGGGTTATACGAGCAGTACTTC.